What follows are 27 T cell receptor beta chains derived from one specimen sequenced in a study of cytomegalovirus exposure and HLA in healthy donors. The PCR used 60 Vbeta and 13 Jbeta primers. The method was immunoSEQ multiplex PCR; TCRdb's version includes in-frame clones alone and lacks a portion of them. The sample lists roughly 130,000 clones, 75% to 85% seen once, with 11% in the top ten. Sequencing was performed on PBMCs. The receptors shown here come from a male donor in good health and CMV-seropositive.

The V and J genes are TRBV7-3 and TRBJ2-1, with a possible D match to TRBD2 (5 bases). CDR3 length equals 13 residues. The V gene lost 2 bases and the J gene lost 5 bases, with 7 bases spanning the gap. CDR1 is SGHTA, CDR2 FQGTGA, per germline. CDR3 in amino acids: CASSLGRDNEQFF. The CDR3 region has the DNA TGTGCCAGCAGCTTAGGGCGGGACAATGAGCAGTTCTTC.

Worth noting for this clone: This CDR3 is also generated by other DNA sequences in the sample. CDR3 loop: CASSVETDTQYF. The DNA of the CDR3 is TGTGCCAGCAGTGTGGAGACAGATACGCAGTATTTT. The genes are TRBV2 and TRBJ2-3; no reliable D call. There are 12 residues in the CDR3. Deletions cut 4 bases from V and 3 bases from J, with 5 bases between. The germline gives CDR1 SNHLY, CDR2 FYNNEI.

The rearrangement joins TRBV9 to TRBJ2-5; TRBD2 aligns across 11 bases. Germline values: CDR1 SGDLS, CDR2 YYNGEE. The CDR3 consists of 18 residues. V lost 0 bases to trimming and J lost 4 bases; unmatched junction nucleotides: 11. The CDR3 spells CASSVELGTSGSGETQYF. As DNA, the CDR3 is TGTGCCAGCAGCGTAGAGTTAGGAACTAGCGGGAGTGGAGAGACCCAGTACTTC.

This sequence joins TRBV29-1 and TRBJ1-4; 9 nucleotides agree with TRBD1. Germline lookup yields CDR1 SQVTM and CDR2 ANQGSEA. V lost 7 bases, J lost 7 bases, and 7 bases stayed unmatched. The CDR3 is 13 residues long. In nucleotides, the CDR3 is TGCAGCGCCCAGACAGGGGGAGTTGAAAAACTGTTTTTT. Encoded protein: CSAQTGGVEKLFF. Full variable domain (outside the CDR3, taken from reference TRBV29-1 and TRBJ1-4): SAVISQKPSRDICQRGTSLTIQCQVDSQVTMMFWYRQQPGQSLTLIATANQGSEATYESGFVIDKFPISRPNLTFSTLTVSNMSPEDSSIYLCSAQTGGVEKLFFGSGTQLSVL.

The V gene is TRBV7-8, the J gene TRBJ2-7; D is perhaps TRBD2 (6 bases). CDR1 SGHVS and CDR2 FQNEAQ come from the germline V gene. The CDR3 is 16 amino acids. V shed 1 base and J shed 2 bases, with 15 bases lying between them. The DNA of the CDR3 is TGTGCCAGCAGCTTAGAATCGCTAGCGTTTCCCTACGAGCAGTACTTC. Translating it yields CASSLESLAFPYEQYF.

The chain recombines TRBV9 with TRBJ2-3; 8 positions agree with TRBD2. V was pared by 0 bases and J by 4 bases, with 4 bases of the junction left unmatched. This CDR3 spans 15 amino acids. The germline V gene encodes CDR1 SGDLS and CDR2 YYNGEE. The CDR3 nucleotides are TGTGCCAGCAGCGTAGATCAGCGGGAGTCAGATACGCAGTATTTT. Protein: CASSVDQRESDTQYF.

The CDR3 reads CASSSYLDRLDNEQFF. DNA for the CDR3: TGTGCCAGCAGCTCATACTTAGACAGGCTTGACAATGAGCAGTTCTTC. The rearrangement joins TRBV11-1 to TRBJ2-1; D may be TRBD1 (6 bases). V was pared by 4 bases and J by 5 bases, with 18 bases between. Looked up from germline, CDR1 is SGHAT and CDR2 is FQDESV (reference sequence). This CDR3 spans 16 amino acids.

This chain connects TRBV7-2 to TRBJ1-5; TRBD1 is a possible D gene (6 bases). CDR3 length: 16 residues. The germline V and J ends were trimmed by 0 bases and 4 bases, with 13 bases remaining between them. Per the germline V gene, CDR1 is SGHTA and CDR2 is FQGNSA. CDR3: CASSLAPTGRNQPQHF. The CDR3 DNA follows: TGTGCCAGCAGCTTAGCTCCGACAGGACGAAATCAGCCCCAGCATTTT.

The chain is built from TRBV7-2 and TRBJ1-2, with 9 bases matching TRBD1. CDR1 SGHTA and CDR2 FQGNSA come from the germline V gene. The CDR3 length is 14 residues. The trim removed 5 bases at V and 4 bases at J, leaving 5 bases unmatched. CDR3 sequence reads: CASSLGQGTYGYTF. For the CDR3, the DNA is TGTGCCAGCAGCCTCGGACAGGGGACCTATGGCTACACCTTC.

The rearrangement uses TRBV10-3 and TRBJ2-1; 10 bases are shared with TRBD2. The ends lost 4 bases at V and 5 bases at J; junction bases unmatched: 8. Germline CDR1 and CDR2: ENHRY and SYGVKD. The CDR3 runs 16 residues. CDR3: CAISVIAGGTHNEQFF. The CDR3 DNA is TGTGCCATCAGTGTGATAGCGGGAGGTACCCACAATGAGCAGTTCTTC.

J is TRBJ2-1 and V is TRBV28; tentative D call: TRBD1 (6 bases). The CDR3 runs to 13 residues. Per germline, CDR1 MDHEN and CDR2 SYDVKM. V was trimmed by 5 bases and J by 7 bases, leaving 12 bases between them. The CDR3 DNA reads as TGTGCCAGCAGTAAGGGACACGGGAATGAGCAGTTCTTC. This translates into CASSKGHGNEQFF. Full variable domain (outside the CDR3, taken from reference TRBV28 and TRBJ2-1): DVKVTQSSRYLVKRTGEKVFLECVQDMDHENMFWYRQDPGLGLRLIYFSYDVKMKEKGDIPEGYSVSREKKERFSLILESASTNQTSMYLCASSKGHGNEQFFGPGTRLTVL.

The chain carries TRBV14 and TRBJ2-5; TRBD1 matches at 7 bases. The CDR3 spans 20 residues. With 0 bases clipped from V and 8 bases from J, the junction kept 24 bases outside the gene matches. Germline V gene data show CDR1 as SGHDN and CDR2 as FVKESK. CDR3 amino acids: CASSQENPVPRQGIVYTQYF. The CDR3 DNA follows: TGTGCCAGCAGCCAAGAAAATCCTGTACCTCGACAGGGCATAGTGTATACCCAGTACTTC.

This rearrangement joins TRBV11-2 to TRBJ1-2, with a weak D call TRBD1 (5 bases). The CDR3 has 13 residues. From germline, CDR1 is SGHAT and CDR2 FQNNGV. Trimming left V 4 bases short and J 4 bases short, with 10 bases between. The CDR3 loop is CASSSTGSYGYTF. The CDR3 region has the DNA TGTGCCAGCAGCTCCACAGGTAGCTATGGCTACACCTTC.

The rearrangement joins TRBV7-3 to TRBJ2-6, with D perhaps TRBD1 (5 bases). The CDR3 consists of 18 residues. Germline V gene data show CDR1 as SGHTA and CDR2 as FQGTGA. V was trimmed by 5 bases and J by 2 bases, leaving 19 bases between them. CDR3 bases: TGTGCCAGCAGCCCAAAAGGGGCTCAGTTGGCTGGGGCCAACGTCCTGACTTTC. Translating gives CASSPKGAQLAGANVLTF. The complete variable domain, with remaining parts taken from reference TRBV7-3 and TRBJ2-6, reads GAGVSQTPSNKVTEKGKYVELRCDPISGHTALYWYRQSLGQGPEFLIYFQGTGAADDSGLPNDRFFAVRPEGSVSTLKIQRTERGDSAVYLCASSPKGAQLAGANVLTFGAGSRLTVL.

V usage is TRBV7-2 and J usage is TRBJ1-5; D not certain. Trimming stripped 3 bases from V and 5 bases from J, with 11 bases between. CDR1 SGHTA and CDR2 FQGNSA come from the germline V gene. This CDR3 region has 14 residues. The CDR3 sequence: CASSFYGIDQPQHF. The CDR3 nucleotides read TGTGCCAGCAGCTTCTACGGGATCGATCAGCCCCAGCATTTT.

A remark on this clone: A read error may produce the germline difference seen at one junction end. The CDR3: CASSLGTSGSFWNEQFF. The CDR3 DNA reads as TGCGCCAGCAGCTTGGGAACTAGCGGGAGCTTCTGGAATGAGCAGTTCTTC. The genes are TRBV11-3 and TRBJ2-1, with 11 bases identical to TRBD2. Germline CDR1 reads SGHNT; CDR2 reads YENEEA. CDR3 length equals 17 residues.

Details on this clone: Other nucleotide sequences in the sample specify the same CDR3. The V gene is TRBV18, the J gene TRBJ1-1; D uncertain. The CDR3 spans 13 residues. Trimming cost V 6 bases and J 4 bases, with 12 bases left between them. Germline V gene sequence: CDR1 KGHSH, CDR2 LQKENI. CDR3 DNA: TGTGCCAGCTCCCTCCAGGAGGCCACTGAAGCTTTCTTT. Translation gives CASSLQEATEAFF.

A note on this clone: Other DNA sequences in this sample translate to the same CDR3. CDR3 nucleotides: TGTGCCAGCCGGGACAGGGGGCAGGAGACCCAGTACTTC. As protein: CASRDRGQETQYF. The chain recombines TRBV19 with TRBJ2-5, with TRBD1 matching 12 bases. Losses at the gene ends were 9 bases for V and 5 bases for J; bases not matched to a gene: 4. This CDR3 region has 13 residues. Germline V gives CDR1 LNHDA, CDR2 SQIVND (reference sequence).

This chain connects TRBV11-3 to TRBJ1-1; D is possibly TRBD1 (5 bases). V was cut by 3 bases and J by 0 bases, with 5 bases left in between. The CDR3 extends over 13 amino acids. Per the germline V gene, CDR1 is SGHNT and CDR2 is YENEEA. CDR3 sequence reads: CASSLTVNTEAFF. In DNA, the CDR3 is TGTGCCAGCAGCTTGACAGTGAACACTGAAGCTTTCTTT.

J is TRBJ2-7 and V is TRBV5-6; D is perhaps TRBD1 (6 bases). V was pared by 0 bases and J by 3 bases, with 13 bases between. From germline, CDR1 is SGHDT and CDR2 YYEEEE. The CDR3 is made up of 15 amino acids. CDR3 sequence: CASSLAWTEHYEQYF. CDR3 nucleotides: TGTGCCAGCAGCTTGGCGTGGACAGAACACTACGAGCAGTACTTC.

The chain couples TRBV5-5 to TRBJ1-3; no clear D. CDR1 is SGHKS, CDR2 YYEKEE, per germline (reference sequence). With 3 bases removed from V and 0 bases from J, the gap between germline ends came to 13 bases. CDR3 length: 16 residues. The CDR3 protein is CASSSSGLSSGNTIYF. CDR3 DNA sequence: TGTGCCAGCAGCTCCTCAGGATTAAGCTCTGGAAACACCATATATTTT. Combining the CDR3 with reference TRBV5-5 and TRBJ1-3 gives the whole variable domain DAGVTQSPTHLIKTRGQQVTLRCSPISGHKSVSWYQQVLGQGPQFIFQYYEKEERGRGNFPDRFSARQFPNYSSELNVNALLLGDSALYLCASSSSGLSSGNTIYFGEGSWLTVV.

CDR3 region: CASSPDSWTETYEQYF. In nucleotides, the CDR3 is TGTGCCAGCAGCCCTGACTCGTGGACAGAAACCTACGAGCAGTACTTC. J is TRBJ2-7 and V is TRBV5-5; weak D call: TRBD1 (6 bases). The germline V gene has CDR1 SGHKS and CDR2 YYEKEE (reference sequence). The CDR3 has 16 amino acids. V lost 4 bases, J lost 2 bases, and 19 bases lay in between.

V usage is TRBV5-6 and J usage is TRBJ1-1, with D unresolved. V was cut by 0 bases and J by 1 base, with 10 bases left in between. This CDR3 has 15 residues. Germline CDR1 reads SGHDT; CDR2 reads YYEEEE. The CDR3 spells CASSLGWQANTEAFF. The CDR3 DNA is TGTGCCAGCAGCTTGGGATGGCAGGCGAACACTGAAGCTTTCTTT.

The chain is built from TRBV12-5 and TRBJ1-1; possibly TRBD1 for D (6 bases). The CDR3 is made up of 12 amino acids. The germline CDR1 and CDR2 sequences are LGHNT and FRNRAP. Trimming left V 1 base short and J 10 bases short, with 10 bases between. CDR3 DNA: TGTGCTAGTGGTTTGGGAGGGACACCAGCTTTCTTT. It codes for CASGLGGTPAFF.

V usage is TRBV5-4 and J usage is TRBJ2-5; 10 nucleotides line up with TRBD2. The germline gives CDR1 SGHNT, CDR2 YYREEE (reference sequence). Trimming took 4 bases from V and 4 from J; bases not matched to a gene: 4. This CDR3 has 14 residues. The CDR3 reads CASSLAGVRETQYF. The CDR3 nucleotides read TGTGCCAGCAGCCTAGCGGGAGTGCGAGAGACCCAGTACTTC.

The chain is built from TRBV6-5 and TRBJ1-1, with D uncertain. Between the trimmed V and J ends, which lost 6 bases and 0 bases, there was a span of 8 bases. In germline, CDR1 is MNHEY, CDR2 SVGAGI. This CDR3 contains 13 residues. The CDR3 nucleotides read TGTGCCAGCAGAGACACCATGAACACTGAAGCTTTCTTT. Translated: CASRDTMNTEAFF.

This chain joins TRBV11-1 and TRBJ1-1; TRBD1 is a possible D gene (6 bases). This CDR3 spans 12 amino acids. The V end was cut by 10 bases, the J end by 7 bases, with 16 bases between. Germline CDR1 SGHAT, CDR2 FQDESV (reference sequence). In nucleotides, the CDR3 is TGTGCCAAGCCCTGGACAGTCGATGAAGCTTTCTTT. Residues: CAKPWTVDEAFF.